This T cell receptor (beta chain) was captured by sequencing in a study of cytomegalovirus exposure and HLA in healthy donors. PCR primers comprised 60 Vbeta and 13 Jbeta primers. Sequencing used immunoSEQ multiplex PCR; TCRdb keeps in-frame clones, though not all of them. The repertoire holds roughly 240,000 clones, with 70% to 90% as singletons. Healthy individuals who donated bone marrow served as the donors. This TCR came from a girl under 10 years old in good health and CMV-seronegative. Specimen: PBMCs.

The chain's CDR3 is CASSVQTMNTEAFF. The CDR3 DNA reads as TGTGCCAGCAGCGTACAGACAATGAACACTGAAGCTTTCTTT. The chain couples TRBV5-6 to TRBJ1-1; D is ambiguous. V gave up 4 bases and J gave up 0 bases, with 10 bases separating them. Germline V gives CDR1 SGHDT, CDR2 YYEEEE. There are 14 residues in the CDR3.